The clone carrying this TCR beta chain was seen many times. Its antigen is still unknown. These data are taken from a study of identical twins. General study points: Insertions ran lower in abundant cord blood beta clonotypes, though not in memory repertoires.

CDR3 length: 14 residues. After removal of 5 bases from V and 2 bases from J, the junction contained 2 bases not matched to a gene. Template switching (which added a universal primer site) was used, and cDNA carried unique molecular identifiers. TCRdb re-derived calls from the 5' RACE reads in MiXCR, one entry per CDR3 protein. The sample shows 500,000 to 700,000 distinct CDR3 sequences, just over 7% of them seen only once. These data were likewise used in another study, on yellow fever vaccine responses in identical twins. In that study: Reportedly, the T cell response mounted by twins to vaccine seemed partly convergent, partly personalized.

The rearrangement joins TRBV12-3 or TRBV12-4 to TRBJ2-2; 7 nucleotides line up with TRBD1. The TCR originated in a woman under 30 in good health. The sample comprised PBMCs. Written as DNA, the CDR3 is TGTGCCAGCAGTGGGGACAGTAACACCGGGGAGCTGTTTTTT. This sequence encodes CASSGDSNTGELFF.